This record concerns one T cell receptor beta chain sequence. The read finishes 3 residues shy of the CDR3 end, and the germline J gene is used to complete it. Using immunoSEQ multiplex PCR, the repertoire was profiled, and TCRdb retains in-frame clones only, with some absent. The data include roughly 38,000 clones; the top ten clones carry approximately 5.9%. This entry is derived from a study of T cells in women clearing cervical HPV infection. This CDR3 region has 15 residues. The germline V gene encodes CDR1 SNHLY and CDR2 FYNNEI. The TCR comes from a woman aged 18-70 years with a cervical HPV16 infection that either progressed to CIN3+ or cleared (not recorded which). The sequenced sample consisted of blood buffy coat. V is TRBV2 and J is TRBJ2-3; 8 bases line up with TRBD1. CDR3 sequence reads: CASSARRTGIQPQYF. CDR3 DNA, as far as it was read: TGTGCCAGCAGTGCCCGAAGGACAGGGATTCAGCCG.